The 6 T cell receptor beta chains below all came from one sample that was sequenced in a study of Ad26.COV2.S vaccination and SARS-CoV-2 variants. Treatment in this sample: 15 to 20 received Ad26.COV2.S at low or high dose, single or two shots; roughly 5 received placebo; per-sample allocation not given. Sample collection was performed on day 63 after the first vaccine or placebo injection. Some clones are missing from TCRdb's copy, which holds only in-frame ones; the method was immunoSEQ multiplex PCR. The table shows about 330,000 clones, with around 90% occurring only once. Sample: peripheral blood, taken in a trial of Ad26.COV2.S vaccine versus placebo. Source of these receptors: a person aged 18-60 years who received the Ad26.COV2.S COVID-19 vaccine or a placebo.

The V gene is TRBV7-2, the J gene TRBJ1-3; D unclear. Germline V gene lookup returns CDR1 SGHTA and CDR2 FQGNSA. The CDR3 is made up of 16 amino acids. The germline V and J ends were trimmed by 0 bases and 0 bases, with 9 bases remaining between them. The CDR3: CASSLAGGYSGNTIYF. The DNA of the CDR3 is TGTGCCAGCAGCTTAGCGGGCGGCTACTCTGGAAACACCATATATTTT. Using reference TRBV7-2 and TRBJ1-3 for the parts outside the CDR3, the full variable domain is GAGVSQSPSNKVTEKGKDVELRCDPISGHTALYWYRQSLGQGLEFLIYFQGNSAPDKSGLPSDRFSAERTGGSVSTLTIQRTQQEDSAVYLCASSLAGGYSGNTIYFGEGSWLTVV.

J is TRBJ2-5 and V is TRBV7-7; TRBD2 aligns across 10 bases. J lost 1 base, V lost 1 base, and 0 bases had no gene match. CDR1 and CDR2 (germline): SSHAT, FNYEAQ (reference sequence). This CDR3 region has 15 residues. CDR3 nucleotides: TGTGCCAGCAGCTTAGGGACTAGCGGCCAAGAGACCCAGTACTTC. Protein product: CASSLGTSGQETQYF.

Of note for this clone: Different DNA sequences within this sample yield the same CDR3. CDR3 sequence reads: CATSRDRGTGNTIYF. The CDR3 nucleotides are TGTGCCACCAGCAGAGACAGGGGCACTGGAAACACCATATATTTT. J is TRBJ1-3 and V is TRBV15; D may be TRBD1 (6 bases). The V gene lost 0 bases and the J gene lost 2 bases, with 8 bases spanning the gap. The CDR3 spans 15 residues. Germline CDR1 reads LNHNV; CDR2 reads YYDKDF (reference sequence). Based on the CDR3 plus reference TRBV15 and TRBJ1-3, the full variable domain is DAMVIQNPRYQVTQFGKPVTLSCSQTLNHNVMYWYQQKSSQAPKLLFHYYDKDFNNEADTPDNFQSRRPNTSFCFLDIRSPGLGDTAMYLCATSRDRGTGNTIYFGEGSWLTVV.

The chain employs TRBV28 and TRBJ2-1; D unresolved. This CDR3 contains 13 residues. The V gene lost 2 bases and the J gene lost 9 bases, with 11 bases spanning the gap. Per germline, CDR1 MDHEN and CDR2 SYDVKM. The CDR3, as DNA: TGTGCCAGCAGTTTAATAGTTTCGGGTGAGCAGTTCTTC. Encoded protein: CASSLIVSGEQFF.

This chain connects TRBV6-5 to TRBJ2-3; D gene ambiguous. Germline CDR1 is MNHEY and CDR2 is SVGAGI. The V end was cut by 6 bases, the J end by 2 bases, with 15 bases between. The CDR3 runs 15 residues. The CDR3 nucleotides are TGTGCCAGCAGCCTCCGTCAACCTGACACAGATACGCAGTATTTT. Protein product: CASSLRQPDTDTQYF.

The gene calls are TRBV10-3 and TRBJ1-6; a possible D gene is TRBD1 (6 bases). Germline loops: CDR1 ENHRY, CDR2 SYGVKD. V was clipped by 4 bases and J by 7 bases, with 14 bases between them. The CDR3 covers 15 residues. CDR3 nucleotides: TGTGCCATCAGTGTTGGGACACCAGCAAATTCACCCCTCCACTTT. This encodes CAISVGTPANSPLHF.